The subject of this entry is one TCR beta chain. The protocol was immunoSEQ multiplex PCR, while the TCRdb copy is restricted to in-frame clones and leaves out a portion. The sample carries 200,000 to 250,000 clones, about nine tenths recorded once. The data stem from a study of blood T cell repertoires in COVID-19. Looked up from germline, CDR1 is SGHRS and CDR2 is YFSETQ. The CDR3 runs 14 residues. V gave up 0 bases and J gave up 7 bases, with 11 bases separating them. The sequence came from a man younger than 45 with COVID-19, enrolled during active disease. Sequencing was carried out using peripheral blood. V usage is TRBV5-1 and J usage is TRBJ1-5, with unresolved D. This CDR3 is CASSLDPGNQPQHF. In nucleotides, the CDR3 is TGCGCCAGCAGCTTGGACCCGGGAAACCAGCCCCAGCATTTT.